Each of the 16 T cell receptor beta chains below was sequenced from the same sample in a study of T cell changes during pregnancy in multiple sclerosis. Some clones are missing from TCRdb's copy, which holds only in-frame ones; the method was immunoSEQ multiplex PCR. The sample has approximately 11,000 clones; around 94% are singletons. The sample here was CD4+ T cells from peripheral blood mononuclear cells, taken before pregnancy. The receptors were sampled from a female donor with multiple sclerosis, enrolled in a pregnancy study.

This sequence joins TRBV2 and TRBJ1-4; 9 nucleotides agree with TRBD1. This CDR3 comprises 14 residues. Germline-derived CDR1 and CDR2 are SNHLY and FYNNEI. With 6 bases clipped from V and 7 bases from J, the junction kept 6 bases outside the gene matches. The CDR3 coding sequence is TGTGCCAGCAGCCCGGACAGGGGCGCTGAAAAACTGTTTTTT. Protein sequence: CASSPDRGAEKLFF. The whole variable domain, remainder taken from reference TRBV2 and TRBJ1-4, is EPEVTQTPSHQVTQMGQEVILRCVPISNHLYFYWYRQILGQKVEFLVSFYNNEISEKSEIFDDQFSVERPDGSNFTLKIRSTKLEDSAMYFCASSPDRGAEKLFFGSGTQLSVL.

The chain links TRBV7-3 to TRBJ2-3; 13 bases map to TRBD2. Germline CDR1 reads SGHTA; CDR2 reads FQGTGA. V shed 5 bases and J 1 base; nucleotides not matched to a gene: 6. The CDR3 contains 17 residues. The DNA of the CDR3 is TGTGCCAGCAGCCCTCCGGGACTAGCGGGGCGCACAGATACGCAGTATTTT. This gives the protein CASSPPGLAGRTDTQYF.

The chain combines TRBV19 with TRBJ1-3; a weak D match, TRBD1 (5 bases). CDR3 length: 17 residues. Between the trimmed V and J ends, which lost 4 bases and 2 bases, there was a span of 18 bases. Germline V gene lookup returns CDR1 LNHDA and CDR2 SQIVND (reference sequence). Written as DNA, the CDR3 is TGTGCCAGTAGTAGGCAGGGCTCCACTCTTACTGGAAACACCATATATTTT. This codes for CASSRQGSTLTGNTIYF.

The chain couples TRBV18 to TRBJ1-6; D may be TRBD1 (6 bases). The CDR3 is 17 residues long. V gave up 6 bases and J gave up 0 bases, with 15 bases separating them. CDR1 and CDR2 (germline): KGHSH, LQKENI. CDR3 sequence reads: CASSPGTPSSYNSPLHF. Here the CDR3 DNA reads TGTGCCAGCTCTCCCGGGACACCGAGCTCCTATAATTCACCCCTCCACTTT.

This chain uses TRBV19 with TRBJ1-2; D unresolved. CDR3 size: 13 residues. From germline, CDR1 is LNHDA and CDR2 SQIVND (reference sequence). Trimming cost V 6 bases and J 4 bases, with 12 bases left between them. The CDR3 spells CASSLQVLYGYTF. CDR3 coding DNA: TGTGCCAGTAGCCTTCAGGTGCTCTATGGCTACACCTTC.

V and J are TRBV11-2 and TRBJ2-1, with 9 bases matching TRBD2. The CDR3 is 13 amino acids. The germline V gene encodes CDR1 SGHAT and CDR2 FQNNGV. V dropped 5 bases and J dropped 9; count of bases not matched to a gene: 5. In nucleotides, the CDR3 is TGTGCCAGCAGCCAGGGACTAGCTCTTGAGCAGTTCTTC. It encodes CASSQGLALEQFF.

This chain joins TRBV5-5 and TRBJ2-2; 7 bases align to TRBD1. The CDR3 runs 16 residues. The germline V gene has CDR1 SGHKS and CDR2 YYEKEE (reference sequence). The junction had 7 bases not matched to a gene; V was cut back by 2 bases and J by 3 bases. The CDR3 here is CASSLEGAVYTGELFF. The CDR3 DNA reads TGTGCCAGCAGCTTAGAGGGGGCTGTGTACACCGGGGAGCTGTTTTTT.

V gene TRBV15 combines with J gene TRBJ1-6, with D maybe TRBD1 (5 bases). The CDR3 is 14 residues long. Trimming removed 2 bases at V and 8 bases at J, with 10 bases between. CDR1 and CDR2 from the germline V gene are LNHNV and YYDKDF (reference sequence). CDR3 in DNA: TGTGCCACCAGCAGATCCAGGGCCTATTCACCCCTCCACTTT. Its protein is CATSRSRAYSPLHF.

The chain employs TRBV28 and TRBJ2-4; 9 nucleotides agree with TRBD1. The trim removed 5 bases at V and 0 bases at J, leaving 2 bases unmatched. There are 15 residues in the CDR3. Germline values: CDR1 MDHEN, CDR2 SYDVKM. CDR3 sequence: CASSGTGIAKNIQYF. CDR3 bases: TGTGCCAGCAGTGGGACAGGGATAGCCAAAAACATTCAGTACTTC.

The CDR3 region has the DNA TGTGCCAGCACCGGGCGGGGTGGGAATTCACCCCTCCACTTT. Its protein product is CASTGRGGNSPLHF. The genes are TRBV2 and TRBJ1-6; D unresolved. V was cut by 7 bases and J by 7 bases, with 14 bases left in between. Germline V lookup: CDR1 SNHLY, CDR2 FYNNEI. This CDR3 has 14 residues.

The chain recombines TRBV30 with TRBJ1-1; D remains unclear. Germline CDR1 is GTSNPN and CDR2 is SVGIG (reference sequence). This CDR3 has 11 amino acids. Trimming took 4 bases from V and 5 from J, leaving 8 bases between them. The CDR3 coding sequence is TGTGCCTGGACGACCAGGACTGAAGCTTTCTTT. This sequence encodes CAWTTRTEAFF.

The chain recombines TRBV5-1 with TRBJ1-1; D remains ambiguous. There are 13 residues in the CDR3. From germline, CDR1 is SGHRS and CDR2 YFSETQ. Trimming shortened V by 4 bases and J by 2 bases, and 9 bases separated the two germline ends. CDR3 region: CASSARKNTEAFF. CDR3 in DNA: TGCGCCAGCAGCGCCAGAAAAAACACTGAAGCTTTCTTT.

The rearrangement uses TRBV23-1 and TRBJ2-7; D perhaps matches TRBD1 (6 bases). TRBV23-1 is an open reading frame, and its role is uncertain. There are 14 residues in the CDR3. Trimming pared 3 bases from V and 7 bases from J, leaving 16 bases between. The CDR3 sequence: CASSHRPQGREQYF. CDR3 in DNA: TGCGCCAGCAGTCATCGACCACAGGGACGGGAGCAGTACTTC.

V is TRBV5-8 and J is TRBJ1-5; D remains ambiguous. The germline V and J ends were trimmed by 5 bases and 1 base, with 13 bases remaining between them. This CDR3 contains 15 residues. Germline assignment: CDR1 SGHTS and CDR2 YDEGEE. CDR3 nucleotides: TGTGCCAGCAGGCTCTACTCCCGAAGCAATCAGCCCCAGCATTTT. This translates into CASRLYSRSNQPQHF.

CDR3 amino acids: CASSLNGGNSPLHF. CDR3 nucleotides: TGTGCCAGCAGCTTGAACGGAGGTAATTCACCCCTCCACTTT. V gene TRBV5-8 combines with J gene TRBJ1-6; D uncertain. V lost 1 base and J lost 6, with 8 bases in between. The CDR3 runs 14 residues. Germline CDR1 SGHTS, CDR2 YDEGEE.

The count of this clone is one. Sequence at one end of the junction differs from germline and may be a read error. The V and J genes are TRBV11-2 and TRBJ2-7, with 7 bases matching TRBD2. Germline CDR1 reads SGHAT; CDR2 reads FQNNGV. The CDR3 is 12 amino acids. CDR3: CASRLAGYEQYF. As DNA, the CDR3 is TGTGCCAGCAGATTAGCGGGTTACGAGCAGTACTTC.